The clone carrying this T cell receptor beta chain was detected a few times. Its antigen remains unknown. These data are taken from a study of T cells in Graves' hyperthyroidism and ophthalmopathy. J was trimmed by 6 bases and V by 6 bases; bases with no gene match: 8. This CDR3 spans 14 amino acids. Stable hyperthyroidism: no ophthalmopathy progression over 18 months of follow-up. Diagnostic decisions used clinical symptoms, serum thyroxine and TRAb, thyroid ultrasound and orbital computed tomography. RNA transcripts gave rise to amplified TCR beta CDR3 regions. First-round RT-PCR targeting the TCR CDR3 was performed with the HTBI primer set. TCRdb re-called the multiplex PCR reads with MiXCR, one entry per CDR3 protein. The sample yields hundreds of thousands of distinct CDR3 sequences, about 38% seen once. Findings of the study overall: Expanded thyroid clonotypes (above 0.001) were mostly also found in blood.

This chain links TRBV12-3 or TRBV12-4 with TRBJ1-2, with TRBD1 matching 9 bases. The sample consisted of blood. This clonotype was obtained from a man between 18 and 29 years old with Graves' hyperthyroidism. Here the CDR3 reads CASSLGQGRDGYTF. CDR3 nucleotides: TGTGCCAGCAGCTTGGGACAGGGAAGAGATGGCTACACCTTC.